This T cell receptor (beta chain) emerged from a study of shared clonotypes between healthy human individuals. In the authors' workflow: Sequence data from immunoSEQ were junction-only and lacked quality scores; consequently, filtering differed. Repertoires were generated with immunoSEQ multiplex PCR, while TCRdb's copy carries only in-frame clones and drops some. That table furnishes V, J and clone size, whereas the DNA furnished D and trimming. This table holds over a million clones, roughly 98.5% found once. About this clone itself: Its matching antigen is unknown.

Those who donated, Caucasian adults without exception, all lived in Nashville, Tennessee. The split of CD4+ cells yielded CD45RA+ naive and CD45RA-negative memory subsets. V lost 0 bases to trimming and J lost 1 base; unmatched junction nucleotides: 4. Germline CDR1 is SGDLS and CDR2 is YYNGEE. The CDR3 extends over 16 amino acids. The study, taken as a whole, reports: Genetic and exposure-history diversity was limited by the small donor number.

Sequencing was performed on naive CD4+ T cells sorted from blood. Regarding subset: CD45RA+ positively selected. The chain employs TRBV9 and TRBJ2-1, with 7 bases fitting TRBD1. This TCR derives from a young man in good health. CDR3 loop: CASSVDNRGSYNEQFF. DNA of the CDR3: TGTGCCAGCAGCGTAGATAACAGGGGTTCCTACAATGAGCAGTTCTTC.